These 14 T cell receptor beta chains share one sample of origin, sequenced in a study of beta chain features in type 1 diabetes (dated 2018 in TCRdb). Library method: the immunoSEQ multiplex PCR assay. All of the isolated RNA was reverse transcribed with the High Capacity cDNA Reverse Transcription Kit, so expressed TCRB transcripts were sequenced. Entries here come from immuneACCESS through TCRdb and include only in-frame sequences with V and J called. Some clones fail to appear in such tables; in the studies checked, an unresolved V gene covers under half of the shortfall, and the cause of the remainder is unknown. The sample table records 250,000 or so clones; around 68% of these occur just once. The ten largest clones take up about 0.05% of the sample. The sample taken for sequencing was naive CD4+ T cells from blood. The sample's cell subset or site, from its label and the paper: true naive CD4+ T cells. The receptor set was obtained from a man between 25 and 39 years old in good health.

The rearrangement links TRBV5-1 to TRBJ2-6; D is undetermined. The CDR3 runs to 16 residues. The germline gives CDR1 SGHRS, CDR2 YFSETQ. The ends were cut back, 0 bases at V and 0 bases at J, with 7 bases in the middle. CDR3 protein: CASSLGQDSGANVLTF. CDR3 nucleotide sequence: TGCGCCAGCAGCTTGGGACAAGACTCTGGGGCCAACGTCCTGACTTTC.

The V call is TRBV11-2, the J call TRBJ2-5; D gene ambiguous. The CDR3 runs to 12 residues. The germline V gene has CDR1 SGHAT and CDR2 FQNNGV. Trimming removed 2 bases from V and 4 bases from J, with 5 bases in between. This CDR3 is CASSLFSETQYF. DNA for the CDR3: TGTGCCAGCAGCTTATTTTCAGAGACCCAGTACTTC.

This clone has only a few counts. J is TRBJ2-4 and V is TRBV5-6; the D gene is possibly TRBD2 (7 bases). The CDR3 has 15 amino acids. V was cut by 4 bases and J by 0 bases, with 11 bases left in between. Germline CDR1 reads SGHDT; CDR2 reads YYEEEE. CDR3 sequence: CASSRAGAAKNIQYF. The CDR3 DNA is TGTGCCAGCAGCCGGGCGGGGGCAGCCAAAAACATTCAGTACTTC.

The sample holds one count of this clone. Other DNA sequences of this sample code for an identical CDR3. This chain joins TRBV4-3 and TRBJ2-5; 15 nucleotides align to TRBD2. Trimming cost V 3 bases and J 2 bases; bases outside gene matches: 1. Germline values: CDR1 LGHNA, CDR2 YSLEER. The CDR3 has 16 amino acids. The CDR3 bases are TGCGCCAGCAGCCAGGGACTAGCGGGAGGACAAGAGACCCAGTACTTC. It is translated as CASSQGLAGGQETQYF.

This clone was observed a few times. V usage is TRBV29-1 and J usage is TRBJ2-5; D is undetermined. The germline V gene has CDR1 SQVTM and CDR2 ANQGSEA. The V gene lost 4 bases and the J gene lost 0 bases, with 9 bases spanning the gap. CDR3 length: 13 residues. The CDR3 loop reads CSVAALYQETQYF. CDR3 coding DNA: TGCAGCGTTGCGGCTTTATACCAAGAGACCCAGTACTTC.

A single count supports this clone. The same CDR3 also results from other DNA sequences found in this sample. The chain has TRBV29-1 and TRBJ2-7, with a tentative D call TRBD1 (6 bases). V lost 4 bases and J lost 3, with 7 bases in between. The CDR3 extends over 11 amino acids. Looked up from germline, CDR1 is SQVTM and CDR2 is ANQGSEA. CDR3 DNA sequence: TGCAGCGTTGCAGGGGACTACGAGCAGTACTTC. This encodes CSVAGDYEQYF.

V usage is TRBV5-1 and J usage is TRBJ2-7; D gene ambiguous. Germline-derived CDR1 and CDR2 are SGHRS and YFSETQ. V shed 0 bases and J shed 5 bases, with 9 bases lying between them. The CDR3 contains 13 residues. The CDR3 DNA reads TGCGCCAGCAGCTTGGGGTCTGGCGACGAGCAGTACTTC. Protein sequence: CASSLGSGDEQYF.

The chain links TRBV7-2 to TRBJ2-3, with 7 bases aligning to TRBD1. Per germline, CDR1 SGHTA and CDR2 FQGNSA. V lost 3 bases and J lost 5; bases outside the gene matches: 2. The CDR3 is made up of 13 amino acids. The CDR3 loop reads CASSLRQGDTQYF. CDR3 nucleotide sequence: TGTGCCAGCAGCTTGAGACAGGGAGATACGCAGTATTTT.

This clone was detected only a few times. The chain carries TRBV29-1 and TRBJ2-3; D may match TRBD1 or TRBD2 (6 bases each). The V and J ends lost 5 bases and 3 bases respectively, with 15 bases between them. This CDR3 spans 14 amino acids. The V gene's germline CDR1 is SQVTM and CDR2 ANQGSEA. CDR3 sequence: CSVIVGGGTDTQYF. CDR3 nucleotide sequence: TGCAGCGTTATCGTCGGGGGCGGGACAGATACGCAGTATTTT.

This chain links TRBV29-1 with TRBJ1-2, with D possibly matching TRBD1 (6 bases). The CDR3 consists of 13 residues. CDR1 and CDR2 from the germline V gene are SQVTM and ANQGSEA. DNA for the CDR3: TGCAGTGCCACGGGGGGCGTGCACTATGGCTACACCTTC. Protein: CSATGGVHYGYTF.

This sequence joins TRBV5-6 and TRBJ1-5, with 10 bases fitting TRBD1. V was pared by 5 bases and J by 6 bases, with 8 bases of the junction left unmatched. CDR1 is SGHDT, CDR2 YYEEEE, per germline. CDR3 length: 15 residues. The CDR3 loop reads CASSPDRGLSQPQHF. Written as DNA, the CDR3 is TGTGCCAGCAGTCCTGACAGGGGGCTCAGTCAGCCCCAGCATTTT.

The rearrangement joins TRBV6-5 to TRBJ1-1; TRBD1 matches 9 bases. The V gene end was trimmed by 4 bases and the J gene end by 7 bases; junction bases not matched to a gene: 10. This CDR3 is 15 amino acids long. Germline assignment: CDR1 MNHEY and CDR2 SVGAGI. CDR3 region: CASSSPRTGEIEAFF. Written as DNA, the CDR3 is TGTGCCAGCAGTTCCCCAAGGACAGGGGAGATTGAAGCTTTCTTT.

This chain links TRBV4-1 with TRBJ2-5, with 8 bases identical to TRBD2. Per germline, CDR1 MGHRA and CDR2 YSYEKL. Germline trimming cut 1 base from V and 1 base from J; bases unmatched to any gene: 5. The CDR3 is made up of 16 amino acids. In DNA, the CDR3 is TGCGCCAGCAGCCAAGGCCCAGCGGGGGCCCAAGAGACCCAGTACTTC. This encodes CASSQGPAGAQETQYF.

This chain connects TRBV7-2 to TRBJ2-1; D gene unclear. Germline V gene lookup returns CDR1 SGHTA and CDR2 FQGNSA. The CDR3 contains 12 residues. The ends were cut back, 6 bases at V and 8 bases at J, with 11 bases in the middle. The CDR3 DNA follows: TGTGCCAGCAGGAATCGTAGGGATGAGCAGTTCTTC. Translating gives CASRNRRDEQFF.